The 3 T cell receptor beta chains below all came from one sample that was sequenced in a study of shared clonotypes between healthy human individuals. CD8 cells classed as naive were CD45RO-negative and positively selected for CCR7, excluding terminally differentiated effector memory CD45RA+ cells. Clones were sequenced by immunoSEQ multiplex PCR, and TCRdb holds only the in-frame ones, with some missing. The sample has around 600,000 clones; 95% to 98% are singletons. Sample: naive CD8+ T cells sorted from blood. Receptors were obtained from a young man in good health.

CDR3 in DNA: TGTGCCAGCAGCCCCAGGATCTCTGGAAACACCATATATTTT. Translated, it gives CASSPRISGNTIYF. V usage is TRBV7-6 and J usage is TRBJ1-3; D gene uncertain. The V and J ends lost 5 bases and 0 bases respectively, with 8 bases between them. The germline gives CDR1 SGHVS, CDR2 FNYEAQ. The CDR3 has 14 amino acids.

This rearrangement joins TRBV10-1 to TRBJ2-7, with 7 bases identical to TRBD1. Per the germline V gene, CDR1 is WNHNN and CDR2 is SYGVQD (reference sequence). CDR3 length equals 13 residues. Trimming cost V 3 bases and J 3 bases; bases outside gene matches: 2. For the CDR3, the DNA is TGCGCCAGCAGTGACCCAGGGGGCTACGAGCAGTACTTC. It encodes CASSDPGGYEQYF.

A single count supports this clone. The CDR3 coding sequence is TGTGCCAGCAGTCCGACTAGCGGGGTACAAGAGACCCAGTACTTC. This sequence encodes CASSPTSGVQETQYF. The chain employs TRBV27 and TRBJ2-5; TRBD2 aligns across 11 bases. Trimming cost V 5 bases and J 2 bases; bases outside gene matches: 4. Germline V gene data show CDR1 as MNHEY and CDR2 as SMNVEV (reference sequence). The CDR3 is 15 amino acids.